This T cell receptor (beta chain) appears in the sequencing data of a study of T cells in tuberculosis. Study-wide points: GMM-specific TCRs were nearer to active tuberculosis alpha repertoires, suggesting expansion.

A note on this clone: Its specificity is unknown.

The germline V and J ends were trimmed by 0 bases and 1 base, with 7 bases remaining between them. From germline, CDR1 is SGHDT and CDR2 YYEEEE. The CDR3 contains 14 residues. Some clones are missing from TCRdb's copy, which holds only in-frame ones; the method was immunoSEQ multiplex PCR. This table has some 40,000 clones, 95% appearing once. Sequencing was done on a sample of PBMCs. The chain carries TRBV5-6 and TRBJ1-1; the D is unclear. This receptor was taken from a donor aged 10-30 years with latent tuberculosis or without tuberculosis infection. CDR3 DNA: TGTGCCAGCAGCTTGGACCGGGGGAACACTGAAGCTTTCTTT. Translated, it gives CASSLDRGNTEAFF.